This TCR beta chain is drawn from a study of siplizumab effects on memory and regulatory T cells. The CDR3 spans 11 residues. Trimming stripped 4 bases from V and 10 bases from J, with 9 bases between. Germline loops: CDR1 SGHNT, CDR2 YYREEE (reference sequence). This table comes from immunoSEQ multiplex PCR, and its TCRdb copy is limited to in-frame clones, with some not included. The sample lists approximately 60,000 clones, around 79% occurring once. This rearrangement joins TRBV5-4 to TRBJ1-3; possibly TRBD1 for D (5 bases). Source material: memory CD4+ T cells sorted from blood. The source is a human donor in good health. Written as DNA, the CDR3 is TGTGCCAGCAGCCGCCCAGGGACCATATATTTT. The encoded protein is CASSRPGTIYF.